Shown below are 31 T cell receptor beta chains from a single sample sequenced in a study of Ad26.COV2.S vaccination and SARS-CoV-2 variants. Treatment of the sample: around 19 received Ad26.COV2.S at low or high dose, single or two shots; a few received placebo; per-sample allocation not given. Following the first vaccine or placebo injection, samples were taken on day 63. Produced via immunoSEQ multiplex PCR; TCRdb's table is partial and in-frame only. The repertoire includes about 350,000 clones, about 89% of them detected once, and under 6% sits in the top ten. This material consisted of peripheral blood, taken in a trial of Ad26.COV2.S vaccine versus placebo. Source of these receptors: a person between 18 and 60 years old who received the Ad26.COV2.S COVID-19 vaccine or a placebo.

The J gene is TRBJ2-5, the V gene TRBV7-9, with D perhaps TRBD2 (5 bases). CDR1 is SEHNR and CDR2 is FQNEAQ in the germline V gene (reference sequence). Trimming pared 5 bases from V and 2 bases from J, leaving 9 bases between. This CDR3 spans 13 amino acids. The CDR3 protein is CASSTGLQETQYF. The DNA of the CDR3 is TGTGCCAGCAGCACGGGATTACAAGAGACCCAGTACTTC. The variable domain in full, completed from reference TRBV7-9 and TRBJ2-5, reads DTGVSQNPRHKITKRGQNVTFRCDPISEHNRLYWYRQTLGQGPEFLTYFQNEAQLEKSRLLSDRFSAERPKGSFSTLEIQRTEQGDSAMYLCASSTGLQETQYFGPGTRLLVL.

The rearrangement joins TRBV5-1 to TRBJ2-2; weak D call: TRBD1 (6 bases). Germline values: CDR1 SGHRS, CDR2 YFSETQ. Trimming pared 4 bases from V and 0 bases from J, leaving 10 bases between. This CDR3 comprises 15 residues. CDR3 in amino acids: CASSDQGTNTGELFF. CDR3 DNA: TGCGCCAGCAGCGATCAGGGGACGAACACCGGGGAGCTGTTTTTT.

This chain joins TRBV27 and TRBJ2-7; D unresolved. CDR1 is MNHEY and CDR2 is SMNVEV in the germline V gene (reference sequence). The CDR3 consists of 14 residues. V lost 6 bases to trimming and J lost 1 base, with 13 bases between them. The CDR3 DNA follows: TGTGCCAGCAGAACCCAGGTCAGATCCTACGAGCAGTACTTC. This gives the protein CASRTQVRSYEQYF.

The CDR3 is CASSATGLADYGYTF. Here the CDR3 DNA reads TGTGCCAGCAGTGCGACAGGGCTTGCGGACTATGGCTACACCTTC. This chain joins TRBV25-1 and TRBJ1-2; TRBD1 matches 7 bases. The CDR3 consists of 15 residues. Germline V lookup: CDR1 MGHDK, CDR2 SYGVNS. Unmatched junction bases numbered 8, after V lost 4 bases and J lost 3 bases.

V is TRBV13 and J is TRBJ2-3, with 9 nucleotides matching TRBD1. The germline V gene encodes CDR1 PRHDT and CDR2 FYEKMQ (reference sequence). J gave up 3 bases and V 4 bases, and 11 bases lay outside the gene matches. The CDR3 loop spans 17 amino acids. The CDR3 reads CASSSPSGQGSTDTQYF. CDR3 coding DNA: TGTGCCAGCAGCTCCCCATCGGGACAGGGCTCGACAGATACGCAGTATTTT.

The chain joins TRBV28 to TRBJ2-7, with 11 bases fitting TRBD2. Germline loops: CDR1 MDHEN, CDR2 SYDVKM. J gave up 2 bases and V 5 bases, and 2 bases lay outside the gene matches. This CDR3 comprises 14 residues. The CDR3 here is CASSVLAGAYEQYF. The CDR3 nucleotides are TGTGCCAGCAGTGTACTAGCGGGAGCCTACGAGCAGTACTTC.

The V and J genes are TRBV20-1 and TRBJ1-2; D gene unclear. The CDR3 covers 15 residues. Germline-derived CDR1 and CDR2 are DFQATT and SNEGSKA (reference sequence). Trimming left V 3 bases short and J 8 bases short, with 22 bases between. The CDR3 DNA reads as TGCAGTGCTAGTCGCCCGGCACGGGTTCTCTTGGGCTACACCTTC. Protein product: CSASRPARVLLGYTF.

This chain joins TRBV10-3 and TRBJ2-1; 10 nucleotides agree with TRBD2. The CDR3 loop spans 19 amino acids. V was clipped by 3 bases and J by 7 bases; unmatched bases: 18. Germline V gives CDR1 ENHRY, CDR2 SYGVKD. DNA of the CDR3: TGTGCCATCAGTGATTCGATCGGGCTTTCTAGCGGGAGTTTGAATGAGCAGTTCTTC. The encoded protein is CAISDSIGLSSGSLNEQFF.

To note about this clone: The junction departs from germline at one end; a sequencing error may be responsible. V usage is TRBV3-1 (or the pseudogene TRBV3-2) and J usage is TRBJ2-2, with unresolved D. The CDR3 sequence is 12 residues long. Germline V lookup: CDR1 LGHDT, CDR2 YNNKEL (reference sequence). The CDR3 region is CASTSKTGELFF. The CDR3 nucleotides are TGTGCCAGCACCTCGAAAACCGGGGAGCTGTTTTTT.

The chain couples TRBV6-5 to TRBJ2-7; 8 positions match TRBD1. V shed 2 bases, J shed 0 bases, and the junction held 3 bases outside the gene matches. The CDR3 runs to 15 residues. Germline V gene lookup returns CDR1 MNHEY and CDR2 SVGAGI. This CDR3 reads CASSYATGASYEQYF. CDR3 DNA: TGTGCCAGCAGTTACGCGACAGGGGCCTCCTACGAGCAGTACTTC.

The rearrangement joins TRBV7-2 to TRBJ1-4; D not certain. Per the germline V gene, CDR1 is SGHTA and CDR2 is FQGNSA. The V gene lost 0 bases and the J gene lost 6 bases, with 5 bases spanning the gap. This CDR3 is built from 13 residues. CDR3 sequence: CASSLATHEKLFF. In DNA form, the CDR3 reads TGTGCCAGCAGCTTAGCGACTCATGAAAAACTGTTTTTT.

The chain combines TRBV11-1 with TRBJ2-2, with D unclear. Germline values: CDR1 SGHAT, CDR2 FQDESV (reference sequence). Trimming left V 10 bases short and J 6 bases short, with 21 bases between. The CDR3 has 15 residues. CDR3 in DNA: TGTGCCATCACCGAGCTAGGTCAGTCGGCCGGGGAGCTGTTTTTT. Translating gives CAITELGQSAGELFF.

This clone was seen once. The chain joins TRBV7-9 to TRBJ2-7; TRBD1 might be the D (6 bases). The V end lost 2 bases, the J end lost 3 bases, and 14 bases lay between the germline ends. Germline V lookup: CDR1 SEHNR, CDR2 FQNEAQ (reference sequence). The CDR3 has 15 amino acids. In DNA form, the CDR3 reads TGTGCCAGCAGCTTATCCTCCGACAGGAGCTACGAGCAGTACTTC. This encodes CASSLSSDRSYEQYF.

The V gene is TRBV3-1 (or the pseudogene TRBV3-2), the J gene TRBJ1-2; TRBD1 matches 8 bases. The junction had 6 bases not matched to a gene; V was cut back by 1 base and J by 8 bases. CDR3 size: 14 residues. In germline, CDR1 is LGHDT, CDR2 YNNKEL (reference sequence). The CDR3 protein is CASSQVPGGWGYTF. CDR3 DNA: TGTGCCAGCAGCCAAGTCCCAGGGGGCTGGGGCTACACCTTC.

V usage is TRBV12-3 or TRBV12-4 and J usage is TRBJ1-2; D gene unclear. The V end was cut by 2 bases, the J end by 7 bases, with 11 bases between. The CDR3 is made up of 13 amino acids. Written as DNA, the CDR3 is TGTGCCAGCAGTTTAAACCCTTTTGTTGGCTACACCTTC. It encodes CASSLNPFVGYTF.

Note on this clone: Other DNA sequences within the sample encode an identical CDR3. The CDR3 spells CASSFGQGMNTEAFF. DNA for the CDR3: TGTGCCAGCAGTTTCGGACAGGGAATGAACACTGAAGCTTTCTTT. The rearrangement uses TRBV28 and TRBJ1-1, with 8 bases aligning to TRBD1. V shed 3 bases and J 0 bases; nucleotides not matched to a gene: 3. Germline V gene lookup returns CDR1 MDHEN and CDR2 SYDVKM. The CDR3 is made up of 15 amino acids.

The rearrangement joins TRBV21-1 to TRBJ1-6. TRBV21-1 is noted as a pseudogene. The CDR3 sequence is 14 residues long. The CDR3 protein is CASSPRDSNSPLHF. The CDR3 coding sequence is TGTGCCAGCAGCCCTCGGGACTCCAATTCACCCCTCCACTTT.

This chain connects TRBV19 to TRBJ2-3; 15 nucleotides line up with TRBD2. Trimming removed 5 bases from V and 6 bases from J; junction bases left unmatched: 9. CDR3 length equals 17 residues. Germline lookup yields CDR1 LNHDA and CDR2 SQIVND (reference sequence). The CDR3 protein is CASSPGTSGGPYDTQYF. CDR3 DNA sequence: TGTGCCAGTAGTCCCGGGACTAGCGGGGGGCCCTATGATACGCAGTATTTT.

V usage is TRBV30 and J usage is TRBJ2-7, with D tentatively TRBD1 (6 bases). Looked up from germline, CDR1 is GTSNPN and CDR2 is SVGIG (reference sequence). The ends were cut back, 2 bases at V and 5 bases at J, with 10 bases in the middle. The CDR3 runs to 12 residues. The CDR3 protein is CAWSLRGNEQYF. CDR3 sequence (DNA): TGTGCCTGGAGTCTAAGGGGGAACGAGCAGTACTTC. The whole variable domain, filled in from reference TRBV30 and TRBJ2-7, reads SQTIHQWPATLVQPVGSPLSLECTVEGTSNPNLYWYRQAAGRGLQLLFYSVGIGQISSEVPQNLSASRPQDRQFILSSKKLLLSDSGFYLCAWSLRGNEQYFGPGTRLTVT.

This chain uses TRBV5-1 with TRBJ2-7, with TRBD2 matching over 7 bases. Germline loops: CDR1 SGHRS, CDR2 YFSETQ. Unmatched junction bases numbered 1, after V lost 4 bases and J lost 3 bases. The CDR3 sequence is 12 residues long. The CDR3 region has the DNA TGCGCCAGCAGCACGGGGGGCTACGAGCAGTACTTC. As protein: CASSTGGYEQYF.

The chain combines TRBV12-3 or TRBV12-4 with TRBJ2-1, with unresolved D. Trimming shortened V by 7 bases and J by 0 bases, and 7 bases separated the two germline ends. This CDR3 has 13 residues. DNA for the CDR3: TGTGCCAGCACAAGGAGCTCCTACAATGAGCAGTTCTTC. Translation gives CASTRSSYNEQFF.

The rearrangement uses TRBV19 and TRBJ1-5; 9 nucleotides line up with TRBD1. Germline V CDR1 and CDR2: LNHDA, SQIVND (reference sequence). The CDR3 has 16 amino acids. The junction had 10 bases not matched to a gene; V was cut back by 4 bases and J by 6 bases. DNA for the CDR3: TGTGCCAGTAGTAACTACTACAGGGGGCTAGCTCAGCCCCAGCATTTT. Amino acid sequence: CASSNYYRGLAQPQHF.

CDR3 DNA sequence: TGTGCCAGCAATTCCCCGGACAGGGTGAGGGTTGAGCAGTTCTTC. Translation: CASNSPDRVRVEQFF. V and J are TRBV28 and TRBJ2-1; 8 bases are a match to TRBD1. The CDR3 consists of 15 residues. Germline V gene data show CDR1 as MDHEN and CDR2 as SYDVKM. With V trimmed by 7 bases and J by 9 bases, 14 bases remained unmatched.

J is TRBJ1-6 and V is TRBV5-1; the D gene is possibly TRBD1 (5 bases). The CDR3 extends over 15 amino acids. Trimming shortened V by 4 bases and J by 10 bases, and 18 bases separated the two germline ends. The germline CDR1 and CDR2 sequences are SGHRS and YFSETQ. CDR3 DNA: TGCGCCAGCAGCCTAACCCTTGAAGGGGAGTCACCCCTCCACTTT. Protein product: CASSLTLEGESPLHF.

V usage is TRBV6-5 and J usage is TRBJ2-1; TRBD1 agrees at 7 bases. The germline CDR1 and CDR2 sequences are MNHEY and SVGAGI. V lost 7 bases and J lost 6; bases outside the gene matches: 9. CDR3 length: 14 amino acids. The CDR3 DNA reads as TGTGCCAGCAAGATGTTCAGGGGGATCAATGAGCAGTTCTTC. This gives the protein CASKMFRGINEQFF.

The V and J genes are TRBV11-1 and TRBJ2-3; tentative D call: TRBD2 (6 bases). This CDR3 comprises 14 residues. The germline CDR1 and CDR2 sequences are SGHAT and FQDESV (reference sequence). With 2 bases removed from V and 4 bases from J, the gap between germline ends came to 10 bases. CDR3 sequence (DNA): TGTGCCAGCAGCTTAAGGTGGGGGGCAGATACGCAGTATTTT. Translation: CASSLRWGADTQYF.

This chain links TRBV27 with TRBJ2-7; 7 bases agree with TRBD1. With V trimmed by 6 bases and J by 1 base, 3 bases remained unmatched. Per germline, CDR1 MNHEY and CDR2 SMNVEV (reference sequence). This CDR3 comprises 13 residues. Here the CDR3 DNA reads TGTGCCAGCAGATCAGGGGGATCCTACGAGCAGTACTTC. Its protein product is CASRSGGSYEQYF.

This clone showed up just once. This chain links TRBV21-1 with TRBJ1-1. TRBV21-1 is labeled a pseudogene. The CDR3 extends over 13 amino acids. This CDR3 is CASSNLRPTEAFF. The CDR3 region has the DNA TGTGCCAGCAGCAATCTTCGACCCACTGAAGCTTTCTTT.

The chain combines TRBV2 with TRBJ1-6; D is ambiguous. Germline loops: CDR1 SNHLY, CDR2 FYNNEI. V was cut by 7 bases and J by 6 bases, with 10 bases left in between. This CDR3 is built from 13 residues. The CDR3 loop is CASKPGGNSPLHF. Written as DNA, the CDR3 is TGTGCCAGCAAGCCAGGTGGTAATTCACCCCTCCACTTT.

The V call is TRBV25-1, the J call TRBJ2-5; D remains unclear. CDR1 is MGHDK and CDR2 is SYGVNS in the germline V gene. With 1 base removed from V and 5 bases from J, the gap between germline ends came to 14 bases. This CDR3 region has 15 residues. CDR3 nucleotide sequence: TGTGCCAGCAGTGAATCGGGCAGAAAAAGTGAGACCCAGTACTTC. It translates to CASSESGRKSETQYF.

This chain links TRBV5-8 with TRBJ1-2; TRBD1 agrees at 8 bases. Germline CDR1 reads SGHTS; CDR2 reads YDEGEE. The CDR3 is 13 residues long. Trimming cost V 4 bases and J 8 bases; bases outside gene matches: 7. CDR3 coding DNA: TGTGCCAGCAGCGCGGACAGGGTGGGAGGCTACACCTTC. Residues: CASSADRVGGYTF.